This T cell receptor beta chain was recorded in a study of identifying expanded T cells in peripheral blood. Profiled with immunoSEQ multiplex PCR; TCRdb holds only in-frame clones, not every one. This sample carries approximately 110,000 clones, about 87% of them seen once, and the ten largest clones take around 8.2%. The CDR3 is made up of 15 amino acids. The germline V gene encodes CDR1 SGHRS and CDR2 YFSETQ. The V segment lost 4 bases and the J segment 5 bases; nucleotides outside the gene matches: 3. V is TRBV5-1 and J is TRBJ2-3, with 14 bases matching TRBD2. The TCR originated in a person between 18 and 75 years old in good health. Sequencing used blood. The CDR3 reads CASSNGTSGRDTQYF. For the CDR3, the DNA is TGCGCCAGCAGCAACGGGACTAGCGGGAGAGATACGCAGTATTTT.